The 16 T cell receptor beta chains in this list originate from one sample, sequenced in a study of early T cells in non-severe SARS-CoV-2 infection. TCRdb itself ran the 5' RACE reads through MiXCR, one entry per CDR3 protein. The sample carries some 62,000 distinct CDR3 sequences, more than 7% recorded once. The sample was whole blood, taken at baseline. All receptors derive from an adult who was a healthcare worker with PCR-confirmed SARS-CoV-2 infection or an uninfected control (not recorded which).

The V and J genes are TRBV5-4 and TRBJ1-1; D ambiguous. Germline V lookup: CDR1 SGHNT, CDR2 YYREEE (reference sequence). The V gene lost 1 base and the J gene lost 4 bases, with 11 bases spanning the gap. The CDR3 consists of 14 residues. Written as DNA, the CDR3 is TGTGCCAGCAGCTTGATGGGAGTGGGCACTGAAGCTTTCTTT. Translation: CASSLMGVGTEAFF.

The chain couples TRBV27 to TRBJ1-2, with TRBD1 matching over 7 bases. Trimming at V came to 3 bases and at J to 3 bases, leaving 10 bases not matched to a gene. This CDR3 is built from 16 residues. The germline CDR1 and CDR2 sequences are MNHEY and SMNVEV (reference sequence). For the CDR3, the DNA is TGTGCCAGCAGTTTCCGCACAGGGGTCGGCTACTATGGCTACACCTTC. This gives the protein CASSFRTGVGYYGYTF.

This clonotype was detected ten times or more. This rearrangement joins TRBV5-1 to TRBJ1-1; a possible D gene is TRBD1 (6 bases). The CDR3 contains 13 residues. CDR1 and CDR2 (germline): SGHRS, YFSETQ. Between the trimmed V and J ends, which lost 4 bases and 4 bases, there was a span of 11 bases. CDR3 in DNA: TGCGCCAGCAGCCCGGACAGATCCACTGAAGCTTTCTTT. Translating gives CASSPDRSTEAFF.

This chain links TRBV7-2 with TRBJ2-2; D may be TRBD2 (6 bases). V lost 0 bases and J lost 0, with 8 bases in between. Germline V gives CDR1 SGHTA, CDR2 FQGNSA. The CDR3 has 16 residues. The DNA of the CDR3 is TGTGCCAGCAGCTTAGCAGCGGGCGCGAACACCGGGGAGCTGTTTTTT. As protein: CASSLAAGANTGELFF.

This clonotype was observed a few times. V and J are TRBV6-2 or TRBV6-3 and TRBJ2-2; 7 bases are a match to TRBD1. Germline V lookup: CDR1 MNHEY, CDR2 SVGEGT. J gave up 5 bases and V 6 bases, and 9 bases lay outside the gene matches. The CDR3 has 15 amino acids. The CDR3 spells CASSTGTERTGELFF. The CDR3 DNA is TGTGCCAGCAGCACCGGGACAGAGAGAACCGGGGAGCTGTTTTTT.

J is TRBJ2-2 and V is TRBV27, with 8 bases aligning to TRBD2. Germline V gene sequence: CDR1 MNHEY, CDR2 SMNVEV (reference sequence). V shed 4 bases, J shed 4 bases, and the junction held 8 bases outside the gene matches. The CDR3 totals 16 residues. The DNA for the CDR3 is TGTGCCAGCAGTTGGGCGGGAGGACCAGGCACCGGGGAGCTGTTTTTT. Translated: CASSWAGGPGTGELFF.

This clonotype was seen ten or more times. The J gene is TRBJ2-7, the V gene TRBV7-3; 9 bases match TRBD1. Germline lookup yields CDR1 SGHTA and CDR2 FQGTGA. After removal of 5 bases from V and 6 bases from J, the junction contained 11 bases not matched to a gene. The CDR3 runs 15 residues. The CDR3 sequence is CASSRTGQGISEQYF. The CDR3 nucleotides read TGTGCCAGCAGCCGAACGGGACAGGGTATTAGCGAGCAGTACTTC.

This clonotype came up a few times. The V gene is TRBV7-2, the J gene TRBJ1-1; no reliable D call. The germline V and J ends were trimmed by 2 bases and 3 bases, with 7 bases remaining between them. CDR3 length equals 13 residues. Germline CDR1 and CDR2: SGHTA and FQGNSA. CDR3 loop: CASSLNLDTEAFF. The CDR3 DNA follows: TGTGCCAGCAGCTTAAATCTCGACACTGAAGCTTTCTTT.

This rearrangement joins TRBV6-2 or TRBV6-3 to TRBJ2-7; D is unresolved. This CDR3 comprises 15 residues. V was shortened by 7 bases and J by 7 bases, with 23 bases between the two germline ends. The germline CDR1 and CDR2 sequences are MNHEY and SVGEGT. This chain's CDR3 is CASTPKGPVLWEQYF. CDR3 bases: TGTGCCAGCACCCCTAAGGGCCCCGTCTTGTGGGAGCAGTACTTC.

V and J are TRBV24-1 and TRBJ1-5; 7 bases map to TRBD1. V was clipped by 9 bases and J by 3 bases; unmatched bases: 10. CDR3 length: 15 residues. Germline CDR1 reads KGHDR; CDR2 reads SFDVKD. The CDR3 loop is CATRERGQINQPQHF. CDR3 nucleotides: TGTGCCACCCGAGAAAGGGGACAGATCAATCAGCCCCAGCATTTT.

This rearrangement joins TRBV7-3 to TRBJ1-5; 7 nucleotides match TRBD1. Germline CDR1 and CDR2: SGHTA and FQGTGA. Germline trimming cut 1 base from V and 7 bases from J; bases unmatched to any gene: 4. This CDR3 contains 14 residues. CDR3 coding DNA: TGTGCCAGCAGCTTAATGCCAGGGGGACAGCCCCAGCATTTT. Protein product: CASSLMPGGQPQHF.

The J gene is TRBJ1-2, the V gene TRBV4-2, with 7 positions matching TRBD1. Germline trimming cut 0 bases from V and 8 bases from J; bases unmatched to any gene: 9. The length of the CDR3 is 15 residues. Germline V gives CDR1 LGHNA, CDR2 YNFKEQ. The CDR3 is CASSQDPRTGTGYTF. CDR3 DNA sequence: TGTGCCAGCAGCCAAGACCCGAGGACAGGAACGGGCTACACCTTC.

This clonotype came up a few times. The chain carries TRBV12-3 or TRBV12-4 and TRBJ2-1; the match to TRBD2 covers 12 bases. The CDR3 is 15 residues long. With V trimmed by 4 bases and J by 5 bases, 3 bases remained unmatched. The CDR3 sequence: CASSSTSGGNNEQFF. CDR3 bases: TGTGCCAGCAGTTCTACTAGCGGGGGGAACAATGAGCAGTTCTTC.

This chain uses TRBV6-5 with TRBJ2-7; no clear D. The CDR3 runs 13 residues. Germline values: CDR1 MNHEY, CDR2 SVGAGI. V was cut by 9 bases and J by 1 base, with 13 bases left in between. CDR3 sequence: CASFEDRSYEQYF. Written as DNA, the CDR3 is TGTGCCAGTTTCGAAGATCGGTCCTACGAGCAGTACTTC.

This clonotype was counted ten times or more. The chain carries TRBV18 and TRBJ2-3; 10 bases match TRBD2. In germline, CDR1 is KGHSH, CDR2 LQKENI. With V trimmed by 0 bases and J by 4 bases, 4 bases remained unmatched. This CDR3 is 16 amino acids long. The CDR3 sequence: CASSPPLAGESDTQYF. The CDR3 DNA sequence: TGTGCCAGCTCACCACCCCTAGCGGGAGAGTCAGATACGCAGTATTTT.

CDR3 amino acids: CAWGLAASGDTQYF. The DNA for the CDR3 is TGTGCCTGGGGACTAGCCGCAAGTGGAGATACGCAGTATTTT. This chain uses TRBV30 with TRBJ2-3; 8 bases map to TRBD2. Unmatched junction bases numbered 9, after V lost 5 bases and J lost 5 bases. Germline V gene sequence: CDR1 GTSNPN, CDR2 SVGIG (reference sequence). CDR3 length: 14 amino acids.